The source of this T cell receptor beta chain is a study of identical twins. Whole-study findings and limits: Researchers caution that invariant MAIT and iNKT cells could partly confound zero-insertion analyses. Conclusions rested on cross-sectional statistics rather than following the same donors. Twin pairs' shared out-of-frame alpha sequences were enriched in low generation probability.

The CDR3 is made up of 15 amino acids. Losses at the gene ends were 3 bases for V and 4 bases for J; bases not matched to a gene: 6. CDR1 is SGHVS, CDR2 FNYEAQ, per germline. About this clonotype: Its antigen remains unidentified.

Each cDNA held unique molecular identifiers, and template switching gave it a universal primer site. TCRdb recomputed calls from the 5' RACE reads with MiXCR, one row per CDR3 protein. The table shows roughly 260,000 distinct CDR3 sequences, with around 15% occurring only once. Specimen: memory (CD45RO+) T cells sorted from blood. The rearrangement links TRBV7-6 to TRBJ2-1; 7 nucleotides agree with TRBD2. The sequence came from a woman aged 18-29 years in good health. CDR3 protein: CASSLFPAGYNEQFF. CDR3 DNA: TGTGCCAGCAGCTTGTTTCCAGCGGGGTACAATGAGCAGTTCTTC.